This T cell receptor (beta chain) was identified during a study of tumor and adjacent non-tumor tissue in lung cancer. Comment on this clonotype: The junction and the germline gene differ at one end; a read error may be behind it.

A modified ARM-PCR protocol with three rounds of nested PCR amplified TCRbeta. TCRdb analysed the multiplex PCR reads with MiXCR anew, one entry per CDR3 protein. Among 60,000 to 85,000 distinct CDR3 sequences listed, less than 85% were seen once. The CDR3 spans 15 residues. CDR1 and CDR2 from the germline V gene are LGHNT and FRNRAP. This sample's RNA came from whole unsorted tissue. The normal lung tissue was taken more than 3 cm from the tumor edge. The chain joins TRBV12-5 to TRBJ1-5; TRBD1 matches at 10 bases. Material: distant non-tumor lung tissue. This sequence was found in a man between 70 and 80 years old with non-small cell lung cancer. The CDR3 region is CDSGLGQGVEQPQHF. The CDR3 coding sequence is TGTGATAGTGGTTTAGGACAGGGGGTGGAACAGCCCCAGCATTTT.